The 31 T cell receptor beta chains below come from one sample, sequenced in a study of ipilimumab plus nivolumab after autologous stem cell transplantation. Sequenced by immunoSEQ multiplex PCR; TCRdb stores in-frame clones only, minus some. The profile covers around 84,000 clones, with nearly 85% appearing a single time and 2.2% taken by the ten largest. Sequenced material: PBMCs, taken in a trial of ipilimumab plus nivolumab as post-transplant consolidation. The receptors were sampled from a male donor with diffuse large B-cell lymphoma.

The V gene is TRBV18, the J gene TRBJ1-6; tentatively, D is TRBD1 (6 bases). This CDR3 is 13 amino acids long. The V end lost 2 bases, the J end lost 11 bases, and 10 bases lay between the germline ends. Per germline, CDR1 KGHSH and CDR2 LQKENI. In DNA form, the CDR3 reads TGTGCCAGCTCACCAAAGGGGGGCCCACCCCTCCACTTT. Translating it yields CASSPKGGPPLHF.

The V and J genes are TRBV27 and TRBJ2-7; the D gene is possibly TRBD2 (5 bases). V lost 8 bases and J lost 1, with 15 bases in between. CDR3 size: 14 residues. Germline CDR1 and CDR2: MNHEY and SMNVEV (reference sequence). CDR3 sequence (DNA): TGTGCCAGCGCCTATGGGCGGACTTCCTACGAGCAGTACTTC. It yields the protein CASAYGRTSYEQYF.

The chain carries TRBV5-1 and TRBJ2-7, with 7 positions matching TRBD2. The germline gives CDR1 SGHRS, CDR2 YFSETQ. The CDR3 is made up of 15 amino acids. Unmatched junction bases numbered 3, after V lost 0 bases and J lost 0 bases. The CDR3 nucleotides read TGCGCCAGCAGCTTGGGTGGCGGGAGCTCCTACGAGCAGTACTTC. This codes for CASSLGGGSSYEQYF.

V is TRBV5-1 and J is TRBJ2-5; 12 bases agree with TRBD2. J gave up 7 bases and V 4 bases, and 20 bases lay outside the gene matches. CDR1 SGHRS and CDR2 YFSETQ come from the germline V gene. The CDR3 totals 19 residues. CDR3 amino acids: CASSPAALGLAGGPGTQYF. The DNA of the CDR3 is TGCGCCAGCAGCCCCGCTGCGCTTGGCCTAGCGGGGGGGCCCGGGACCCAGTACTTC.

A single count supports this clone. V and J are TRBV10-3 and TRBJ2-1, with a weak D call TRBD2 (5 bases). Between the trimmed V and J ends, which lost 0 bases and 1 base, there was a span of 10 bases. Germline values: CDR1 ENHRY, CDR2 SYGVKD. The CDR3 length is 16 residues. CDR3 loop: CAISESPRGSYNEQFF. CDR3 nucleotide sequence: TGTGCCATCAGTGAGTCCCCCCGGGGATCCTACAATGAGCAGTTCTTC.

V is TRBV11-2 and J is TRBJ2-1; no definite D call. V shed 2 bases and J shed 7 bases, with 15 bases lying between them. The CDR3 sequence is 15 residues long. Germline V lookup: CDR1 SGHAT, CDR2 FQNNGV. Here the CDR3 DNA reads TGTGCCAGCAGCTTAACACCGGAGCTCTGGAATGAGCAGTTCTTC. Protein sequence: CASSLTPELWNEQFF.

There are a few counts of this clone. V usage is TRBV19 and J usage is TRBJ1-1, with D possibly matching TRBD1 (5 bases). Deletions cut 6 bases from V and 5 bases from J, with 16 bases between. The CDR3 length is 14 residues. Germline V gene data show CDR1 as LNHDA and CDR2 as SQIVND (reference sequence). The CDR3 DNA reads as TGTGCCAGTAGCCTCAGGGTCACGGGGACTGAAGCTTTCTTT. Protein product: CASSLRVTGTEAFF.

This sequence joins TRBV19 and TRBJ1-5; 7 bases match TRBD1. CDR1 LNHDA and CDR2 SQIVND come from the germline V gene (reference sequence). V was pared by 3 bases and J by 4 bases, with 6 bases of the junction left unmatched. CDR3 length: 15 residues. The chain's CDR3 is CASSMVGGPNQPQHF. The CDR3 DNA sequence: TGTGCCAGTAGTATGGTAGGGGGCCCAAATCAGCCCCAGCATTTT.

This chain connects TRBV2 to TRBJ1-4; 8 nucleotides line up with TRBD1. Unmatched junction bases numbered 3, after V lost 3 bases and J lost 6 bases. CDR1 and CDR2 (germline): SNHLY, FYNNEI. The CDR3 extends over 14 amino acids. The CDR3: CASSETGVDEKLFF. The CDR3 region has the DNA TGTGCCAGCAGTGAGACAGGGGTGGATGAAAAACTGTTTTTT.

This rearrangement joins TRBV2 to TRBJ1-1; D gene uncertain. CDR1 is SNHLY, CDR2 FYNNEI, per germline. The V end lost 7 bases, the J end lost 1 base, and 10 bases lay between the germline ends. This CDR3 region has 13 residues. The CDR3 region is CASKTFPNTEAFF. The CDR3 DNA reads as TGTGCCAGCAAGACCTTCCCGAACACTGAAGCTTTCTTT. The whole variable domain, filled in from reference TRBV2 and TRBJ1-1, reads EPEVTQTPSHQVTQMGQEVILRCVPISNHLYFYWYRQILGQKVEFLVSFYNNEISEKSEIFDDQFSVERPDGSNFTLKIRSTKLEDSAMYFCASKTFPNTEAFFGQGTRLTVV.

The chain has TRBV19 and TRBJ1-1; D gene uncertain. Germline V gene data show CDR1 as LNHDA and CDR2 as SQIVND (reference sequence). Trimming pared 1 base from V and 0 bases from J, leaving 9 bases between. This CDR3 is built from 15 residues. CDR3 sequence (DNA): TGTGCCAGTAGTATAGTAGTGGGGATGAACACTGAAGCTTTCTTT. Its protein is CASSIVVGMNTEAFF.

This chain joins TRBV27 and TRBJ1-1; 9 positions match TRBD1. Germline V CDR1 and CDR2: MNHEY, SMNVEV (reference sequence). V shed 6 bases, J shed 4 bases, and the junction held 3 bases outside the gene matches. The length of the CDR3 is 13 residues. This CDR3 is CASSSTGGTEAFF. The CDR3 coding sequence is TGTGCCAGCAGCTCGACAGGGGGCACTGAAGCTTTCTTT.

Ten or more counts support this clone. The V and J genes are TRBV7-2 and TRBJ2-1, with 12 bases fitting TRBD2. The V gene end was trimmed by 4 bases and the J gene end by 5 bases; junction bases not matched to a gene: 3. This CDR3 has 15 residues. Germline V lookup: CDR1 SGHTA, CDR2 FQGNSA. CDR3 DNA sequence: TGTGCCAGCAGCTACCTAGCGGGGGGGAACAATGAGCAGTTCTTC. Translated, it gives CASSYLAGGNNEQFF.

The chain joins TRBV30 to TRBJ2-3; 13 nucleotides agree with TRBD2. Germline V gives CDR1 GTSNPN, CDR2 SVGIG (reference sequence). Trimming took 4 bases from V and 5 from J; bases not matched to a gene: 9. The CDR3 is 16 amino acids. The CDR3, as DNA: TGTGCCTGGACCAAAACACTAGCGGGGGGGCAAGATACGCAGTATTTT. Its protein product is CAWTKTLAGGQDTQYF. Full variable domain (missing parts from reference TRBV30 and TRBJ2-3): SQTIHQWPATLVQPVGSPLSLECTVEGTSNPNLYWYRQAAGRGLQLLFYSVGIGQISSEVPQNLSASRPQDRQFILSSKKLLLSDSGFYLCAWTKTLAGGQDTQYFGPGTRLTVL.

This chain links TRBV20-1 with TRBJ2-5, with D possibly called TRBD1 or TRBD2 (5 bases each). CDR1 and CDR2 from the germline V gene are DFQATT and SNEGSKA (reference sequence). There are 11 residues in the CDR3. This chain's CDR3 is CSGAHGETQYF. CDR3 DNA: TGCAGCGGGGCTCACGGAGAGACCCAGTACTTC.

The chain combines TRBV15 with TRBJ1-1, with D unclear. Germline CDR1 LNHNV, CDR2 YYDKDF (reference sequence). V gave up 0 bases and J gave up 1 base, with 9 bases separating them. The CDR3 loop spans 15 amino acids. CDR3 DNA: TGTGCCACCAGCAGAGATAGGGATGGGAACACTGAAGCTTTCTTT. Amino acids: CATSRDRDGNTEAFF.

There are a few counts of this clone. The chain has TRBV15 and TRBJ2-5, with 11 bases matching TRBD2. From germline, CDR1 is LNHNV and CDR2 YYDKDF (reference sequence). CDR3 length: 15 residues. Trimming at V came to 5 bases and at J to 6 bases, leaving 8 bases not matched to a gene. The CDR3 DNA follows: TGTGCCACCAGCCCTCAACTAGCGGGGGCTAAGACCCAGTACTTC. Translation: CATSPQLAGAKTQYF.

The chain links TRBV5-1 to TRBJ1-2, with TRBD1 identical over 7 bases. Germline V gene lookup returns CDR1 SGHRS and CDR2 YFSETQ. This CDR3 spans 13 amino acids. The J segment lost 6 bases and the V segment lost 2 bases, leaving 4 bases of the junction unmatched. The DNA of the CDR3 is TGCGCCAGCAGCTTTCTACAGGGGAATGGCTACACCTTC. Protein: CASSFLQGNGYTF.

The chain has TRBV2 and TRBJ2-3; D might be TRBD2 (5 bases). The CDR3 is 15 amino acids. The germline V gene encodes CDR1 SNHLY and CDR2 FYNNEI. Between the trimmed V and J ends, which lost 5 bases and 5 bases, there was a span of 17 bases. The CDR3 spells CASSRRPRGGDTQYF. The CDR3 DNA reads TGTGCCAGCAGTCGGAGGCCTCGGGGTGGAGATACGCAGTATTTT.

The rearrangement uses TRBV6-1 and TRBJ2-2; tentatively, D is TRBD2 (5 bases). Trimming stripped 4 bases from V and 1 base from J, with 10 bases between. The CDR3 is 15 residues long. Germline CDR1 reads MNHNS; CDR2 reads SASEGT. The CDR3: CASSAGLLNTGELFF. DNA for the CDR3: TGTGCCAGCAGTGCCGGACTGCTGAACACCGGGGAGCTGTTTTTT.

J is TRBJ1-2 and V is TRBV2; the D gene is possibly TRBD1 (5 bases). Germline V gene lookup returns CDR1 SNHLY and CDR2 FYNNEI. This CDR3 comprises 15 residues. The germline V and J ends were trimmed by 4 bases and 7 bases, with 19 bases remaining between them. The CDR3 region is CASSVQGIGGGGYTF. CDR3 DNA: TGTGCCAGCAGTGTTCAGGGAATTGGAGGTGGTGGCTACACCTTC.

The V gene is TRBV19, the J gene TRBJ2-1, with D perhaps matching TRBD2 (6 bases). Trimming removed 8 bases at V and 0 bases at J, with 14 bases between. The CDR3 has 15 amino acids. The germline gives CDR1 LNHDA, CDR2 SQIVND (reference sequence). The CDR3 region is CASGRQTSSYNEQFF. CDR3 nucleotides: TGTGCCAGTGGGAGACAGACTAGCTCCTACAATGAGCAGTTCTTC.

The V gene is TRBV10-3, the J gene TRBJ2-6; TRBD1 agrees at 7 bases. Trimming took 7 bases from V and 8 from J; bases not matched to a gene: 8. The CDR3 runs to 14 residues. CDR1 is ENHRY and CDR2 is SYGVKD in the germline V gene. The DNA of the CDR3 is TGTGCCATCAACCCCGCGGACAGGACCAACGTCCTGACTTTC. This sequence encodes CAINPADRTNVLTF.

The rearrangement links TRBV29-1 to TRBJ2-3; D is perhaps TRBD2 (7 bases). CDR3 length: 12 residues. The V and J ends lost 7 bases and 4 bases respectively, with 12 bases between them. Per germline, CDR1 SQVTM and CDR2 ANQGSEA. CDR3: CSADGGPDTQYF. The CDR3 DNA follows: TGCAGCGCAGACGGGGGGCCAGATACGCAGTATTTT.

The V and J genes are TRBV10-1 and TRBJ2-5; D unclear. The CDR3 contains 13 residues. Trimming removed 11 bases at V and 2 bases at J, with 15 bases between. Germline CDR1 WNHNN, CDR2 SYGVQD (reference sequence). In DNA form, the CDR3 reads TGCGCCGGAAGTCAGGCTATTCAAGAGACCCAGTACTTC. Translating it yields CAGSQAIQETQYF.

Written as DNA, the CDR3 is TGCGCCAGCAGTAGTAGGAACAATGAGCAGTTCTTC. Protein sequence: CASSSRNNEQFF. The chain combines TRBV5-1 with TRBJ2-1; D not certain. V lost 5 bases, J lost 5 bases, and 8 bases lay in between. The CDR3 totals 12 residues. Per germline, CDR1 SGHRS and CDR2 YFSETQ.

The gene calls are TRBV7-2 and TRBJ2-3; 15 bases are shared with TRBD2. V was clipped by 4 bases and J by 7 bases; unmatched bases: 9. The germline V gene encodes CDR1 SGHTA and CDR2 FQGNSA. The CDR3 loop spans 17 amino acids. DNA for the CDR3: TGTGCCAGCAGCTCCGGACTAGCGGGGGGGCGGGGGTATACGCAGTATTTT. Translated, it gives CASSSGLAGGRGYTQYF.

CDR3 amino acids: CASLDGHNQPQHF. DNA of the CDR3: TGTGCCAGCCTTGACGGTCACAATCAGCCCCAGCATTTT. V and J are TRBV11-3 and TRBJ1-5, with D uncertain. The V gene's germline CDR1 is SGHNT and CDR2 YENEEA. The CDR3 is 13 residues long. V dropped 8 bases and J dropped 3 bases, with 11 bases sitting between them.

The chain carries TRBV27 and TRBJ1-1; unclear D gene. This CDR3 is 14 amino acids long. Trimming pared 5 bases from V and 0 bases from J, leaving 10 bases between. From germline, CDR1 is MNHEY and CDR2 SMNVEV (reference sequence). CDR3 amino acids: CASSADRLNTEAFF. In DNA form, the CDR3 reads TGTGCCAGCAGTGCGGACCGTTTGAACACTGAAGCTTTCTTT.

The V gene is TRBV5-1, the J gene TRBJ2-3; a possible D gene is TRBD2 (6 bases). Germline loops: CDR1 SGHRS, CDR2 YFSETQ. The CDR3 covers 14 residues. The V end was cut by 0 bases, the J end by 4 bases, with 9 bases between. CDR3 region: CASSLATRSDTQYF. The CDR3 DNA reads as TGCGCCAGCAGCTTGGCGACTAGGTCAGATACGCAGTATTTT.

CDR3 sequence (DNA): TGTGCCAGCAGCCCGGACAGGGACCCCCTCCACTTT. Translated: CASSPDRDPLHF. The rearrangement joins TRBV7-2 to TRBJ1-6; 8 nucleotides agree with TRBD1. V dropped 5 bases and J dropped 13; count of bases not matched to a gene: 4. The CDR3 has 12 amino acids. Germline lookup yields CDR1 SGHTA and CDR2 FQGNSA. Variable domain in full (rest from reference TRBV7-2 and TRBJ1-6): GAGVSQSPSNKVTEKGKDVELRCDPISGHTALYWYRQSLGQGLEFLIYFQGNSAPDKSGLPSDRFSAERTGGSVSTLTIQRTQQEDSAVYLCASSPDRDPLHFGNGTRLTVT.